This T cell receptor beta chain was sequenced during a study of blood T cell repertoires in COVID-19. Study-level background: Sites across the United States, Italy and Spain contributed samples from acute and convalescent COVID-19. T cells, B-cell-depleted T cells, or PBMCs supplied cDNA or gDNA.

Authors' data handling: The authors estimated nucleated cell counts from reference gene primer amplification. Generated by immunoSEQ multiplex PCR, the TCRdb table keeps only in-frame clones and is missing some. V, J and clone size were drawn from that table, and D and trimming were deduced from the DNA. Here the sample spans around 700,000 clones, around 90% being singletons. This clone turned up a few times. This CDR3 is 14 amino acids long. Germline values: CDR1 SEHNR, CDR2 FQNEAQ (reference sequence). V was trimmed by 3 bases and J by 5 bases, leaving 13 bases between them. This sequence was found in a woman younger than 35 with acute or convalescent COVID-19. Sequenced: peripheral blood. The chain recombines TRBV7-9 with TRBJ1-2, with D unresolved. CDR3 protein: CASSLGPGRYGYTF. The DNA of the CDR3 is TGTGCCAGCAGCTTGGGCCCAGGTAGATATGGCTACACCTTC. The full variable domain, its missing parts supplied by reference TRBV7-9 and TRBJ1-2, is DTGVSQNPRHKITKRGQNVTFRCDPISEHNRLYWYRQTLGQGPEFLTYFQNEAQLEKSRLLSDRFSAERPKGSFSTLEIQRTEQGDSAMYLCASSLGPGRYGYTFGSGTRLTVV.